These 6 T cell receptor beta chains came from one sample sequenced in a study of T cells in Graves' hyperthyroidism and ophthalmopathy. Regions amplified from RNA transcripts were the TCR beta CDR3 regions. HTBI primers were the set used in a first-round RT-PCR of the TCR CDR3. TCRdb used MiXCR to reprocess the multiplex PCR reads, holding one entry per CDR3 protein. Of 640,000 or so distinct CDR3 sequences listed, around 15% are singletons. The sample taken for sequencing was blood. Receptors were obtained from a woman between 40 and 55 years old with Graves' ophthalmopathy.

At least ten counts were recorded for this clonotype. The chain combines TRBV20-1 with TRBJ2-7; no clear D gene. This CDR3 is built from 14 residues. Trimming removed 5 bases at V and 1 base at J, with 15 bases between. Germline V CDR1 and CDR2: DFQATT, SNEGSKA (reference sequence). The CDR3 reads CSARAAVGSYEQYF. As DNA, the CDR3 is TGCAGTGCTCGGGCGGCGGTCGGATCCTACGAGCAGTACTTC.

In this sample, this clonotype turned up a few times. The chain combines TRBV28 with TRBJ1-1; 9 bases match TRBD1. With 6 bases clipped from V and 4 bases from J, the junction kept 9 bases outside the gene matches. This CDR3 is built from 15 residues. The germline V gene encodes CDR1 MDHEN and CDR2 SYDVKM. The CDR3 DNA reads TGTGCCAGCAGAAGACAGGGGGTGTCGGGCACTGAAGCTTTCTTT. This gives the protein CASRRQGVSGTEAFF.

This rearrangement joins TRBV4-1 to TRBJ2-7; 15 bases are shared with TRBD2. The CDR3 is 18 amino acids. Germline V CDR1 and CDR2: MGHRA, YSYEKL. Germline trimming cut 2 bases from V and 4 bases from J; bases unmatched to any gene: 9. DNA of the CDR3: TGCGCCAGCAGCCAATCCGGGACTAGCGGGAGGAGTAGGTACGAGCAGTACTTC. It translates to CASSQSGTSGRSRYEQYF.

The V gene is TRBV28, the J gene TRBJ1-2, with unresolved D. This CDR3 spans 15 amino acids. In germline, CDR1 is MDHEN, CDR2 SYDVKM. Trimming pared 3 bases from V and 4 bases from J, leaving 15 bases between. The CDR3 bases are TGTGCCAGCAGTTTTCCCCCTACGGGTTTCTATGGCTACACCTTC. It is translated as CASSFPPTGFYGYTF.

This clonotype was counted many times. This chain joins TRBV10-3 and TRBJ2-7; no firm D call. The germline gives CDR1 ENHRY, CDR2 SYGVKD. Between the trimmed V and J ends, which lost 3 bases and 4 bases, there was a span of 4 bases. The CDR3 extends over 11 amino acids. CDR3 bases: TGTGCCATCAGTGATAATTACGAGCAGTACTTC. This encodes CAISDNYEQYF.

The chain couples TRBV6-5 to TRBJ2-5; D not resolved. Germline CDR1 is MNHEY and CDR2 is SVGAGI. The germline V and J ends were trimmed by 1 base and 4 bases, with 7 bases remaining between them. This CDR3 is built from 13 residues. CDR3 nucleotide sequence: TGTGCCAGCAGTTACTGGTCGGGAGAGACCCAGTACTTC. Protein sequence: CASSYWSGETQYF.